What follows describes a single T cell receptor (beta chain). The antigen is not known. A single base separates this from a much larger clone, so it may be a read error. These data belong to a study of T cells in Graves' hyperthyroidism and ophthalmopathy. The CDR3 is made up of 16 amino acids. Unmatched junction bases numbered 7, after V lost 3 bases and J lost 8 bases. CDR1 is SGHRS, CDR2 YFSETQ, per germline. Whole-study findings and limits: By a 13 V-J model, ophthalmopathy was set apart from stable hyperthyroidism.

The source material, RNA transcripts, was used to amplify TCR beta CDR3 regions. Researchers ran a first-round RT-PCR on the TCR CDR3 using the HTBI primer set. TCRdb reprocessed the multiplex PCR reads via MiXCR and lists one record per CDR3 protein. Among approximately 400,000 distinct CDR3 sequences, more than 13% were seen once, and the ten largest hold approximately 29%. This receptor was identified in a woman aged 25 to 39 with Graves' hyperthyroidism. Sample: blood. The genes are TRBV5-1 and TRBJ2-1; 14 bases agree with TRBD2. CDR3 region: CASSSRLAGGQHEQFF. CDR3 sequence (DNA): TGCGCCAGCAGCTCCAGACTAGCGGGAGGGCAACATGAGCAGTTCTTC.